This T cell receptor (beta chain) is drawn from a study of beta chain features in type 1 diabetes. Study-level results: In the patient group, naive, central memory and Treg TCRB repertoires seemed more alike than in the healthy donor group. When Type 1 diabetes patients were examined, their TCRB CDR3s proved moderately but significantly shorter in all four CD4+ subsets. Among type 1 diabetes patients, VDJ junctions had fewer insertions and more deletions.

A remark on this clone: Its antigen is undetermined.

Reverse transcription of all isolated RNA meant that expressed TCRB transcripts were sequenced. This table comes from immunoSEQ multiplex PCR, and its TCRdb copy is limited to in-frame clones, with some not included. This sample has 300,000 to 350,000 clones, with 9.3% found just once. Based on CD45RO/CCR7/CD25/CD127/CD95/CD27, CD4+ regulatory, stem cell-like memory, naive and central memory cells were sorted. All sorted populations exceeded 95% purity. This receptor was taken from a man aged 25-45 years with type 1 diabetes. Sequencing used central memory CD4+ T cells from blood.

The CDR3 nucleotides read TGTGCCAGCTCACGAAGCGAGGGGGCGCGGGATTCACCCCTCCACTTT. Its protein product is CASSRSEGARDSPLHF. This sequence joins TRBV18 and TRBJ1-6; 7 nucleotides align to TRBD1. Germline assignment: CDR1 KGHSH and CDR2 LQKENI. V lost 4 bases and J lost 8; bases outside the gene matches: 11. The CDR3 covers 16 residues.